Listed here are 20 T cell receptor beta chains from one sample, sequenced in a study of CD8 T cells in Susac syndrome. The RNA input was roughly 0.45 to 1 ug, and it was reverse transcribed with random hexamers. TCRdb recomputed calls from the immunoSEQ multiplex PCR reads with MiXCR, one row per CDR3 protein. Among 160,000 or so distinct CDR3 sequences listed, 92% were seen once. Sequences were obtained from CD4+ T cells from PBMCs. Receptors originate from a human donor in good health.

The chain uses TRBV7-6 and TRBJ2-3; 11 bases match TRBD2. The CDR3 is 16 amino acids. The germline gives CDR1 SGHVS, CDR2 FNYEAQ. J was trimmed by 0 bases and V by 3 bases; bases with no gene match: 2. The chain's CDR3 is CASSFTSGSSTDTQYF. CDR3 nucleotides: TGTGCCAGCAGCTTCACTAGCGGGAGTAGCACAGATACGCAGTATTTT.

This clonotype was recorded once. The CDR3 loop reads CASRALTGGMETQYF. As DNA, the CDR3 is TGCGCCAGCAGAGCGCTGACAGGGGGCATGGAGACCCAGTACTTC. The V call is TRBV5-1, the J call TRBJ2-5, with TRBD1 matching 10 bases. Germline values: CDR1 SGHRS, CDR2 YFSETQ. CDR3 length equals 15 residues. V was pared by 5 bases and J by 5 bases, with 9 bases of the junction left unmatched.

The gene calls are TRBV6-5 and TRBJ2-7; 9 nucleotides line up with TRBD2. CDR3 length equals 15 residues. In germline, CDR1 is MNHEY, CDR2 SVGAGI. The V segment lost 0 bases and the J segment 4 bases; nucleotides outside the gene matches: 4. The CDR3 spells CASSYSASGAYEQYF. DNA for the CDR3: TGTGCCAGCAGTTACTCTGCTAGCGGGGCATACGAGCAGTACTTC.

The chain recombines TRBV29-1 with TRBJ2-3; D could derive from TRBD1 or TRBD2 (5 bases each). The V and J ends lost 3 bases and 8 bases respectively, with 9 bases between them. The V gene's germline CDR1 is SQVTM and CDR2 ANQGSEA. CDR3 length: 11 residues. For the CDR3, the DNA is TGCAGCGTTGATGGGGGTGGTACGCAGTATTTT. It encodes CSVDGGGTQYF.

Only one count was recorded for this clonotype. The CDR3 sequence is CSARDLATNEKLFF. CDR3 DNA sequence: TGCAGTGCCCGGGACCTTGCAACTAATGAAAAACTGTTTTTT. The rearrangement uses TRBV20-1 and TRBJ1-4, with D possibly TRBD1 on 5 matching bases. Looked up from germline, CDR1 is DFQATT and CDR2 is SNEGSKA (reference sequence). The CDR3 totals 14 residues. The germline V and J ends were trimmed by 6 bases and 0 bases, with 11 bases remaining between them.

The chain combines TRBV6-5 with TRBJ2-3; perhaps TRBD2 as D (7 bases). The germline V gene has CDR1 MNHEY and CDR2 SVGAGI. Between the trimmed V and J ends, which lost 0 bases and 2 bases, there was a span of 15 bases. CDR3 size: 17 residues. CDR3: CASSYSSKGGPTDTQYF. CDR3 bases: TGTGCCAGCAGTTACTCGAGTAAGGGGGGGCCCACAGATACGCAGTATTTT.

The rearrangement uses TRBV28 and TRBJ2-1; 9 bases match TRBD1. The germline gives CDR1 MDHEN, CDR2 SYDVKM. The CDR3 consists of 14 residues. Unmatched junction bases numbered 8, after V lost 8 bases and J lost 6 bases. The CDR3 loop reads CASRPWDRANEQFF. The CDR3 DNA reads TGTGCCAGCCGTCCTTGGGACAGGGCCAATGAGCAGTTCTTC.

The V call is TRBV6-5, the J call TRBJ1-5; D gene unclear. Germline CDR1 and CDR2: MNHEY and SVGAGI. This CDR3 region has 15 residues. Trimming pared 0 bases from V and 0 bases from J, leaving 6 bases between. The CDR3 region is CASSYSTGSNQPQHF. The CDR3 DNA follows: TGTGCCAGCAGTTACTCGACTGGTAGCAATCAGCCCCAGCATTTT.

The CDR3 reads CAISASGAQLVLYF. The CDR3 nucleotides are TGTGCCATCAGCGCTTCAGGGGCTCAGTTGGTTTTGTACTTC. The chain couples TRBV10-3 to TRBJ2-7; a possible D gene is TRBD1 (6 bases). V was clipped by 6 bases and J by 12 bases, with 24 bases between them. Germline-derived CDR1 and CDR2 are ENHRY and SYGVKD. CDR3 length: 14 amino acids.

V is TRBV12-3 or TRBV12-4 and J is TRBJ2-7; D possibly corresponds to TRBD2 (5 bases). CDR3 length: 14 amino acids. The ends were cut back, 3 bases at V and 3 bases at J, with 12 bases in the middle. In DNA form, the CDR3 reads TGTGCCAGCAGTTTCGAGGGCTCGGGCTACGAGCAGTACTTC. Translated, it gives CASSFEGSGYEQYF.

CDR3 residues: CASSDILQYSYNEQFF. The CDR3 nucleotides read TGTGCCAGCAGTGACATCCTCCAGTACTCCTACAATGAGCAGTTCTTC. The chain has TRBV2 and TRBJ2-1; D unclear. Germline V gene data show CDR1 as SNHLY and CDR2 as FYNNEI. The CDR3 length is 16 residues. V was trimmed by 3 bases and J by 0 bases, leaving 12 bases between them.

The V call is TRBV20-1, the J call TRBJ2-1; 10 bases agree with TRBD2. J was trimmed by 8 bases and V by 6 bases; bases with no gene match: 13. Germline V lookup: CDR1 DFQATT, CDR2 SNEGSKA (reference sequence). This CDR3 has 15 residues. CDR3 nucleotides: TGCAGTGCGACGAGCGGGGGGGGTCGTCGGGATGAGCAGTTCTTC. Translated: CSATSGGGRRDEQFF.

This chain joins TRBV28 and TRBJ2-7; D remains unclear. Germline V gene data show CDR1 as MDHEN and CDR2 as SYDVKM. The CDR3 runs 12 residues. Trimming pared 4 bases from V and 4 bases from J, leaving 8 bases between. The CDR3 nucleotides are TGTGCCAGCAGTTCGCCGGCATACGAGCAGTACTTC. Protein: CASSSPAYEQYF.

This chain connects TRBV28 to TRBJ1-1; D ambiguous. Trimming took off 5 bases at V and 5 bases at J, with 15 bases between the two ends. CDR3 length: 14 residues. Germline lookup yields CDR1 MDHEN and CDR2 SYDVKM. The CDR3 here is CASSPPSLGTEAFF. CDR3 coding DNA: TGTGCCAGCAGTCCACCCTCACTGGGAACTGAAGCTTTCTTT.

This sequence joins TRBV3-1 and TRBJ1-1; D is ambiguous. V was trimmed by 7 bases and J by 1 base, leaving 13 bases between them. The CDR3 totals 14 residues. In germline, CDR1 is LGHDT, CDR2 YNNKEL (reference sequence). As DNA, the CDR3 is TGTGCCAGCACTTTGGACGGGCAGAACACTGAAGCTTTCTTT. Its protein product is CASTLDGQNTEAFF.

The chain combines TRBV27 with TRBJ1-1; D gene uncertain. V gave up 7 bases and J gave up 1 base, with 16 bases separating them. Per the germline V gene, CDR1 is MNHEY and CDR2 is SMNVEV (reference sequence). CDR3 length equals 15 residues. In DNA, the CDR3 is TGTGCCAGCAATTCGTTCCTCCCAGGGAACACTGAAGCTTTCTTT. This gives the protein CASNSFLPGNTEAFF.

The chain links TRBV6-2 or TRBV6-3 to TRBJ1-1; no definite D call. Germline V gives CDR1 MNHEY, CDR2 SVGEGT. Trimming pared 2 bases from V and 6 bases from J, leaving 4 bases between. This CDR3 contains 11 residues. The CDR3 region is CASSYHAEAFF. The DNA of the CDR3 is TGTGCCAGCAGTTACCACGCTGAAGCTTTCTTT.

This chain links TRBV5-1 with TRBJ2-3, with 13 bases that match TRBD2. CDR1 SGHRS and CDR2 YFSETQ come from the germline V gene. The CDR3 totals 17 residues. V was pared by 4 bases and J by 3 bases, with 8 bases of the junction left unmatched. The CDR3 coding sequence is TGCGCCAGCAGCACCGGGACTAGCGGGACAGGAACAGATACGCAGTATTTT. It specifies CASSTGTSGTGTDTQYF.

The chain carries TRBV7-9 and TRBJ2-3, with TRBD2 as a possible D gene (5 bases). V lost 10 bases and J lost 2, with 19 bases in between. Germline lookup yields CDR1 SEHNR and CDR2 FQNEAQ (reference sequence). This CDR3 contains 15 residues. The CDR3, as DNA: TGTGCCACCCCTATGGGTCTAGCCTACACAGATACGCAGTATTTT. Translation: CATPMGLAYTDTQYF.

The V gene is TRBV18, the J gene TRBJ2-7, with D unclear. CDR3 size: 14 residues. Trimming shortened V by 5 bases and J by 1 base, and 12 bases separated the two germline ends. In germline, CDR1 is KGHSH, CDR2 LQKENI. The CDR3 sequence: CASSVTTVSYEQYF. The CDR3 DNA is TGTGCCAGCTCAGTTACGACCGTGTCCTACGAGCAGTACTTC.